There are a few counts of the clone carrying this TCR beta chain. The V end was cut by 5 bases, the J end by 0 bases, with 17 bases between. The germline CDR1 and CDR2 sequences are LNHDA and SQIVND (reference sequence). The CDR3 loop spans 17 amino acids. Arm-PCR of CDR3 regions and iRepertoire HTBI primers were the basis on which TCR beta libraries were built. Each CDR3 protein is one row after TCRdb ran MiXCR on the multiplex PCR reads. The table includes about half a million distinct CDR3 sequences, more than 10% detected once. The data were taken from a study of regulatory T cells in long-lasting Graves disease. Time point indicated: newly diagnosed GD, antithyroid drugs for less than 3 months. After RNA was extracted from PBMCs, the TCR library was made from it. In addition, the sample was reused for a study of T cells in Graves' hyperthyroidism and ophthalmopathy.

This sequence joins TRBV19 and TRBJ1-5; weak D call: TRBD1 (6 bases). The TCR originated in a woman aged 30 to 39 with Graves disease. Sequenced here: peripheral blood mononuclear cells (PBMCs), sampled at new diagnosis, from a patient treated with antithyroid drugs. This CDR3 reads CASSFMGHFYSNQPQHF. For the CDR3, the DNA is TGTGCCAGTAGTTTTATGGGACACTTTTATAGCAATCAGCCCCAGCATTTT. The full variable domain, completed using reference TRBV19 and TRBJ1-5, is DGGITQSPKYLFRKEGQNVTLSCEQNLNHDAMYWYRQDPGQGLRLIYYSQIVNDFQKGDIAEGYSVSREKKESFPLTVTSAQKNPTAFYLCASSFMGHFYSNQPQHFGDGTRLSIL.